This T cell receptor (beta chain) came from a study of shared clonotypes between healthy human individuals. Assay execution proceeded at the deep level. The assay was immunoSEQ multiplex PCR, and TCRdb's table has in-frame clones only and misses some. The profile shows around 1 million clones, about 80% of them singletons. This clone was detected only a few times. There are 16 residues in the CDR3. Germline CDR1 reads SGHRS; CDR2 reads YFSETQ. V was cut by 0 bases and J by 4 bases, with 15 bases left in between. The clonotype was recovered from a man between 18 and 35 years old in good health. Sequences were obtained from memory CD4+ T cells sorted from blood. Subset described: CD45RA-negative fraction. The chain has TRBV5-1 and TRBJ2-3, with D perhaps TRBD2 (5 bases). The CDR3 DNA follows: TGCGCCAGCAGCTTGGCGGGGTTACCTAGGTCAGATACGCAGTATTTT. Residues: CASSLAGLPRSDTQYF.